The entry that follows covers one TCR beta chain sequence. Its target is not known. The RNA usage for each TCR library was approximately 4,000 ng of total RNA. The cDNA of both the TCRalpha and TCRbeta chains was subjected to two nested PCRs of about 17 and 10 cycles. TCRdb re-called the 5' RACE reads and shows each CDR3 protein once, DNA omitted. Reported are a few hundred thousand distinct CDR3 sequences; the ten largest clones contain 2% to 2.5%. This sample is part of a study of monozygotic twins with inflammatory bowel disease. Study conclusions and caveats: Differing immunosuppressive treatments may have added variability to patient repertoires.

This CDR3 spans 13 amino acids. The clonotype comes from a human donor with ulcerative colitis or Crohn's disease, or a healthy co-twin of an affected twin (not recorded which). V and J are TRBV12-3 or TRBV12-4 and TRBJ1-1; TCRdb returns TRBD1, unconfirmable since there is no DNA. The sequenced material came from blood. CDR3 region: CASAPRRNTEAFF.